The 25 T cell receptor beta chains listed next were all sequenced from one sample in a study of T cell responses to AZD1222 COVID-19 vaccine. Using immunoSEQ multiplex PCR, the repertoire was profiled, and TCRdb retains in-frame clones only, with some absent. This sample yields 120,000 or so clones, of which approximately 90% are seen a single time; roughly 10% belongs to the top ten. This specimen consisted of peripheral blood, obtained on day 0 of MenACWY control vaccination. All receptors come from an adult in good health.

This chain uses TRBV6-5 with TRBJ1-1, with unresolved D. This CDR3 region has 14 residues. CDR1 MNHEY and CDR2 SVGAGI come from the germline V gene. V was cut by 4 bases and J by 8 bases, with 17 bases left in between. The CDR3 DNA is TGTGCCAGCAGTTCCCTTTCGGACGGCATCGAAGCTTTCTTT. It yields the protein CASSSLSDGIEAFF.

The chain carries TRBV6-2 or TRBV6-3 and TRBJ2-1; TRBD2 might be the D (7 bases). The CDR3 has 15 residues. Between the trimmed V and J ends, which lost 5 bases and 2 bases, there was a span of 13 bases. Germline V gene lookup returns CDR1 MNHEY and CDR2 SVGEGT. The CDR3 DNA reads TGTGCCAGCAGTAGGGGGGGACTAACCTACAATGAGCAGTTCTTC. Translation gives CASSRGGLTYNEQFF.

The J gene is TRBJ2-2, the V gene TRBV7-2; TRBD2 aligns across 8 bases. J was trimmed by 3 bases and V by 1 base; bases with no gene match: 7. The CDR3 has 17 amino acids. Germline V gene data show CDR1 as SGHTA and CDR2 as FQGNSA. In nucleotides, the CDR3 is TGTGCCAGCAGCTTAGTGGCTAGCGGGTTGTACACCGGGGAGCTGTTTTTT. Translation: CASSLVASGLYTGELFF.

This clone is a singleton in its sample. The chain combines TRBV12-5 with TRBJ1-1; 8 nucleotides line up with TRBD1. V was clipped by 5 bases and J by 10 bases; unmatched bases: 3. CDR1 LGHNT and CDR2 FRNRAP come from the germline V gene. This CDR3 has 11 residues. CDR3 region: CASGPGQGAFF. CDR3 coding DNA: TGTGCTAGTGGTCCTGGACAGGGAGCTTTCTTT. Variable domain in full (rest from reference TRBV12-5 and TRBJ1-1): DARVTQTPRHKVTEMGQEVTMRCQPILGHNTVFWYRQTMMQGLELLAYFRNRAPLDDSGMPKDRFSAEMPDATLATLKIQPSEPRDSAVYFCASGPGQGAFFGQGTRLTVV.

This chain uses TRBV7-9 with TRBJ2-1, with D possibly being TRBD2 (5 bases). This CDR3 is built from 13 residues. Trimming removed 5 bases from V and 7 bases from J, with 12 bases in between. The germline CDR1 and CDR2 sequences are SEHNR and FQNEAQ (reference sequence). The CDR3 here is CASSQSPGNEQFF. In DNA form, the CDR3 reads TGTGCCAGCAGCCAGTCCCCGGGAAATGAGCAGTTCTTC. The variable domain in full, completed from reference TRBV7-9 and TRBJ2-1, reads DTGVSQNPRHKITKRGQNVTFRCDPISEHNRLYWYRQTLGQGPEFLTYFQNEAQLEKSRLLSDRFSAERPKGSFSTLEIQRTEQGDSAMYLCASSQSPGNEQFFGPGTRLTVL.

This chain joins TRBV5-1 and TRBJ2-1; 9 nucleotides match TRBD2. V lost 0 bases to trimming and J lost 7 bases; unmatched junction nucleotides: 8. Germline lookup yields CDR1 SGHRS and CDR2 YFSETQ. The CDR3 is 16 residues long. The CDR3 sequence: CASSLAFSGSGNEQFF. CDR3 DNA: TGCGCCAGCAGCTTGGCATTTAGCGGGAGTGGTAATGAGCAGTTCTTC.

The chain links TRBV9 to TRBJ2-7; D perhaps matches TRBD2 (6 bases). This CDR3 has 13 amino acids. Trimming took 7 bases from V and 2 from J, leaving 13 bases between them. Germline V gene data show CDR1 as SGDLS and CDR2 as YYNGEE. DNA of the CDR3: TGTGCCAGCGGGGCGGGGAGCCCCTACGAGCAGTACTTC. It specifies CASGAGSPYEQYF. Combining the CDR3 with reference TRBV9 and TRBJ2-7 gives the whole variable domain DSGVTQTPKHLITATGQRVTLRCSPRSGDLSVYWYQQSLDQGLQFLIQYYNGEERAKGNILERFSAQQFPDLHSELNLSSLELGDSALYFCASGAGSPYEQYFGPGTRLTVT.

The rearrangement links TRBV7-9 to TRBJ1-1; D remains unclear. CDR1 is SEHNR and CDR2 is FQNEAQ in the germline V gene (reference sequence). Trimming cost V 2 bases and J 5 bases, with 3 bases left between them. The CDR3 covers 11 residues. The CDR3 coding sequence is TGTGCCAGCAGCTTAATAACTGAAGCTTTCTTT. Protein: CASSLITEAFF.

The chain joins TRBV7-8 to TRBJ2-7; TRBD1 might be the D (5 bases). V lost 5 bases and J lost 0, with 11 bases in between. This CDR3 comprises 14 residues. CDR1 is SGHVS and CDR2 is FQNEAQ in the germline V gene. The CDR3 DNA is TGTGCCAGCAGCCCACGACAGACCTCCTACGAGCAGTACTTC. Residues: CASSPRQTSYEQYF. The whole variable domain, remainder taken from reference TRBV7-8 and TRBJ2-7, is GAGVSQSPRYKVAKRGQDVALRCDPISGHVSLFWYQQALGQGPEFLTYFQNEAQLDKSGLPSDRFFAERPEGSVSTLKIQRTQQEDSAVYLCASSPRQTSYEQYFGPGTRLTVT.

The genes are TRBV10-3 and TRBJ1-5; 8 bases line up with TRBD1. The CDR3 contains 14 residues. Germline values: CDR1 ENHRY, CDR2 SYGVKD. V dropped 3 bases and J dropped 6; count of bases not matched to a gene: 4. The CDR3 sequence is CAISERQGTQPQHF. CDR3 nucleotide sequence: TGTGCCATCAGTGAAAGACAGGGGACTCAGCCCCAGCATTTT.

The chain couples TRBV7-3 to TRBJ2-1; 9 nucleotides line up with TRBD2. Germline CDR1 SGHTA, CDR2 FQGTGA. CDR3 size: 20 residues. J was trimmed by 3 bases and V by 1 base; bases with no gene match: 16. CDR3 in DNA: TGTGCCAGCAGCTTAAGGCCAGCGGGAGGCCCTAGGTTCGGCTACAATGAGCAGTTCTTC. Residues: CASSLRPAGGPRFGYNEQFF.

This rearrangement joins TRBV7-9 to TRBJ2-5; the D is unclear. V lost 0 bases, J lost 0 bases, and 8 bases lay in between. Germline CDR1 reads SEHNR; CDR2 reads FQNEAQ (reference sequence). This CDR3 has 15 residues. The CDR3 protein is CASSLARHNQETQYF. CDR3 sequence (DNA): TGTGCCAGCAGCTTAGCGAGACACAACCAAGAGACCCAGTACTTC.

The chain employs TRBV14 and TRBJ2-2; D gene ambiguous. V lost 0 bases to trimming and J lost 10 bases, with 9 bases between them. Per the germline V gene, CDR1 is SGHDN and CDR2 is FVKESK. The CDR3 extends over 13 amino acids. The CDR3 protein is CASSQDREAELFF. In DNA, the CDR3 is TGTGCCAGCAGCCAAGACCGAGAGGCGGAGCTGTTTTTT. The entire variable domain, with the rest obtained from reference TRBV14 and TRBJ2-2, is as follows: EAGVTQFPSHSVIEKGQTVTLRCDPISGHDNLYWYRRVMGKEIKFLLHFVKESKQDESGMPNNRFLAERTGGTYSTLKVQPAELEDSGVYFCASSQDREAELFFGEGSRLTVL.

The J gene is TRBJ2-1, the V gene TRBV7-8, with TRBD2 identical over 10 bases. The CDR3 spans 16 residues. CDR1 is SGHVS, CDR2 FQNEAQ, per germline. The V gene end was trimmed by 6 bases and the J gene end by 0 bases; junction bases not matched to a gene: 5. The DNA of the CDR3 is TGTGCCAGCAGGCTAGCGGGAGCCGCCTCCTACAATGAGCAGTTCTTC. As protein: CASRLAGAASYNEQFF.

V and J are TRBV27 and TRBJ2-2; 9 nucleotides match TRBD1. The CDR3 contains 15 residues. CDR1 is MNHEY and CDR2 is SMNVEV in the germline V gene (reference sequence). V was clipped by 2 bases and J by 3 bases; unmatched bases: 1. The CDR3 loop reads CASSLTGGYTGELFF. CDR3 sequence (DNA): TGTGCCAGCAGTTTAACAGGGGGCTACACCGGGGAGCTGTTTTTT.

The chain carries TRBV6-1 and TRBJ1-4; D unresolved. Per germline, CDR1 MNHNS and CDR2 SASEGT. V dropped 3 bases and J dropped 8 bases, with 19 bases sitting between them. The length of the CDR3 is 16 residues. The CDR3 loop reads CASSDENKTFREKLFF. In nucleotides, the CDR3 is TGTGCCAGCAGTGACGAAAACAAAACCTTTAGGGAAAAACTGTTTTTT.

V usage is TRBV5-4 and J usage is TRBJ2-3; TRBD2 agrees at 10 bases. From germline, CDR1 is SGHNT and CDR2 YYREEE (reference sequence). The CDR3 totals 17 residues. V lost 4 bases, J lost 2 bases, and 10 bases stayed unmatched. In nucleotides, the CDR3 is TGTGCCAGCAGCAACGTGGGGAGCGGGAGGGTCACAGATACGCAGTATTTT. It codes for CASSNVGSGRVTDTQYF.

The CDR3 protein is CASSLGLGGNSPLHF. As DNA, the CDR3 is TGTGCCAGCAGCTTGGGATTGGGGGGGAATTCACCCCTCCACTTT. This chain joins TRBV5-6 and TRBJ1-6; D is possibly TRBD1 (5 bases). Germline CDR1 SGHDT, CDR2 YYEEEE. CDR3 size: 15 residues. V was cut by 0 bases and J by 7 bases, with 11 bases left in between.

The chain recombines TRBV29-1 with TRBJ2-7; 10 nucleotides line up with TRBD1. Trimming took 6 bases from V and 2 from J; bases not matched to a gene: 4. Germline CDR1 reads SQVTM; CDR2 reads ANQGSEA. The CDR3 is 13 amino acids. The CDR3 DNA reads TGCAGCGTCCTCGGGACAGGGGCCTACGAGCAGTACTTC. Translation: CSVLGTGAYEQYF.

The V call is TRBV5-1, the J call TRBJ2-7; TRBD2 aligns across 7 bases. Unmatched junction bases numbered 13, after V lost 4 bases and J lost 6 bases. CDR1 SGHRS and CDR2 YFSETQ come from the germline V gene. This CDR3 region has 15 residues. CDR3 DNA: TGCGCCAGCAGCCCCACACGCGGGAGTCTGGGCGAGCAGTACTTC. Encoded protein: CASSPTRGSLGEQYF.

The V call is TRBV18, the J call TRBJ1-1; 7 nucleotides agree with TRBD1. Germline loops: CDR1 KGHSH, CDR2 LQKENI. V shed 0 bases and J 3 bases; nucleotides not matched to a gene: 4. The CDR3 runs to 15 residues. The CDR3 region has the DNA TGTGCCAGCTCACCACCAAAGGGGGCGTACACTGAAGCTTTCTTT. Translating gives CASSPPKGAYTEAFF.

V usage is TRBV10-1 and J usage is TRBJ2-1; TRBD1 matches at 9 bases. Unmatched junction bases numbered 3, after V lost 4 bases and J lost 2 bases. The CDR3 loop spans 15 amino acids. Germline-derived CDR1 and CDR2 are WNHNN and SYGVQD (reference sequence). For the CDR3, the DNA is TGCGCCAGCAGTGGTTACAGGGGGCCCTACAATGAGCAGTTCTTC. It is translated as CASSGYRGPYNEQFF.

This chain joins TRBV6-1 and TRBJ1-5; D remains unclear. Trimming pared 3 bases from V and 0 bases from J, leaving 18 bases between. In germline, CDR1 is MNHNS, CDR2 SASEGT. The CDR3 sequence is 18 residues long. The CDR3 reads CASSDGYRFSISNQPQHF. In DNA, the CDR3 is TGTGCCAGCAGTGACGGGTATCGGTTTAGTATTAGCAATCAGCCCCAGCATTTT.

This rearrangement joins TRBV11-3 to TRBJ2-1; 7 bases are a match to TRBD2. The CDR3 runs to 14 residues. The J segment lost 9 bases and the V segment lost 5 bases, leaving 10 bases of the junction unmatched. Per the germline V gene, CDR1 is SGHNT and CDR2 is YENEEA. For the CDR3, the DNA is TGTGCCAGCAGCCCAGTGACTAGCTCTCTTGAGCAGTTCTTC. This encodes CASSPVTSSLEQFF.

This chain joins TRBV7-9 and TRBJ1-6; tentative D call: TRBD1 (6 bases). V was shortened by 3 bases and J by 6 bases, with 12 bases between the two germline ends. Germline V CDR1 and CDR2: SEHNR, FQNEAQ (reference sequence). The CDR3 sequence is 15 residues long. The CDR3 protein is CASSFTGLINSPLHF. The CDR3 DNA sequence: TGTGCCAGCAGCTTTACAGGGCTGATTAATTCACCCCTCCACTTT. The variable domain in full, completed from reference TRBV7-9 and TRBJ1-6, reads DTGVSQNPRHKITKRGQNVTFRCDPISEHNRLYWYRQTLGQGPEFLTYFQNEAQLEKSRLLSDRFSAERPKGSFSTLEIQRTEQGDSAMYLCASSFTGLINSPLHFGNGTRLTVT.